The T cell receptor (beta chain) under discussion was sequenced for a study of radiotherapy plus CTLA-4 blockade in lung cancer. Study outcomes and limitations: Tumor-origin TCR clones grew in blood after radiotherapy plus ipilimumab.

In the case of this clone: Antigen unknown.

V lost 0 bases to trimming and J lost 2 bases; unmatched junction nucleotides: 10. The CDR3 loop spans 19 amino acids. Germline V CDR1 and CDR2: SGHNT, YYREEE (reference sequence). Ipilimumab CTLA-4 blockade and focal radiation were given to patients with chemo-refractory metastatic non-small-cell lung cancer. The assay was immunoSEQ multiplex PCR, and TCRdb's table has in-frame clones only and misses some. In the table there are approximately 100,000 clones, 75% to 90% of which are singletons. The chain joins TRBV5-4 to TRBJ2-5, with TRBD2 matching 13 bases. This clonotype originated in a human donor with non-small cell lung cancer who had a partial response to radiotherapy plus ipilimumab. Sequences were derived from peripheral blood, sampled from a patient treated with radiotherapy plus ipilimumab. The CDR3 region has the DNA TGTGCCAGCAGCTTGGCAGGGACTAGCGGGATCGGTGGACAAGAGACCCAGTACTTC. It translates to CASSLAGTSGIGGQETQYF.